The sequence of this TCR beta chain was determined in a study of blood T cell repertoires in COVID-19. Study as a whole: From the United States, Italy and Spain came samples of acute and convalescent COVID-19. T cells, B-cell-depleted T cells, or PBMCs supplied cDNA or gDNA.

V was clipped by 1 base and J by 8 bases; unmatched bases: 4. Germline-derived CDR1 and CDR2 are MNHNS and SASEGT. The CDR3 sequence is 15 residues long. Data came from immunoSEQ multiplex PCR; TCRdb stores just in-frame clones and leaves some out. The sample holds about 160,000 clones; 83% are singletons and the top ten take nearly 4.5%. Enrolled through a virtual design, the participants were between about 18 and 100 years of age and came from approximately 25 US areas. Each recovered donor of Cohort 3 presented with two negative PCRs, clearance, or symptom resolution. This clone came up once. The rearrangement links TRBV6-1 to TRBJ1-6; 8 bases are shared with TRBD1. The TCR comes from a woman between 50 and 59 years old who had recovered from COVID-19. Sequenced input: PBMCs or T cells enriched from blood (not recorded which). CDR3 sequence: CASSEGTGSYSPLHF. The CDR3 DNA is TGTGCCAGCAGTGAAGGGACAGGGTCGTATTCACCCCTCCACTTT.